This T cell receptor beta chain was captured by sequencing in a study of blood T cell repertoires in COVID-19. Study in general: Acute-phase and convalescent COVID-19 samples originated in the United States, Italy and Spain.

Original methodology: Cell counts per sample came from amplifying reference gene primers. TCRdb keeps only in-frame clones here, not all; method: immunoSEQ multiplex PCR. D and trimming were read from the DNA, whereas the V and J calls and clone size are those reported in that table. The sample lists approximately 500,000 clones, 70% to 90% seen once, with roughly 7.3% in the top ten. Sample: peripheral blood. The origin of this receptor is a woman aged 45-60 years with COVID-19, enrolled during active disease.

CDR3 protein: CASSIVSGKGTGELFF. The CDR3, as DNA: TGTGCCAGTAGTATAGTATCAGGGAAGGGGACCGGGGAGCTGTTTTTT. The chain employs TRBV19 and TRBJ2-2, with D tentatively TRBD1 (5 bases). The CDR3 covers 16 residues. Per the germline V gene, CDR1 is LNHDA and CDR2 is SQIVND (reference sequence). V lost 1 base to trimming and J lost 5 bases, with 14 bases between them.